This T cell receptor beta chain comes out of a study of Graves' ophthalmopathy and Graves' hyperthyroidism (dated by TCRdb to 2016 to 2019). For the study in its entirety: Peripheral blood was collected at initial diagnosis, prior to any treatment. A discovery set of 95 to 100 patients (approximately 45 ophthalmopathy, 55 to 60 stable hyperthyroidism) was enrolled to explore V-J signatures distinguishing ophthalmopathy from hyperthyroidism. An independent validation cohort was composed of approximately 19 hyperthyroidism patients and about 17 patients who later progressed from hyperthyroidism to ophthalmopathy. The 100 discovery patients were randomly split 7:3 into training and test sets. In a handful of hyperthyroidism patients, the T-cell repertoires found in thyroid tissue were compared with those found in blood. In total, approximately 130 blood samples were TCR-sequenced: around 42 ophthalmopathy, roughly 77 hyperthyroidism and roughly 17 hyperthyroidism-to-ophthalmopathy patients. Once sampling was done, hyperthyroidism patients were given methimazole at a starting dose of 30 mg daily, while ophthalmopathy patients were given high-dose intravenous methylprednisolone. TCR beta repertoire signatures were used to distinguish Graves' ophthalmopathy from Graves' hyperthyroidism and to predict progression to ophthalmopathy.

This clonotype was observed at least ten times. Its cognate antigen has yet to be identified. No much larger clone exists at a distance of one base, and base qualities are not known. The V end loses 2 bases and the J end loses 5 bases, and a stretch of 6 bases separates them. CDR1 and CDR2, per the germline V gene, are MNHNS and SASEGT. The CDR3, cysteine through phenylalanine, is 12 amino acids long. Just CDR3 DNA is preserved here, 36 bases in frame from base 1. Stable hyperthyroidism was defined as no progression to ophthalmopathy within 18 months of follow-up. Patients with hyperthyroidism were aged 18 to 65 years, had been newly diagnosed, and had a disease duration of less than 2 months. Patients with other autoimmune diseases, uncontrolled infections, pregnancy or lactation were excluded. Diagnosis was based on clinical symptoms, serum thyroxine, TRAb, thyroid ultrasound and orbital computed tomography. Ficoll-Paque density gradient centrifugation was used to isolate PBMCs from around 10 ml of fresh peripheral blood. Total RNA was extracted using Trizol reagent, and RNA quality was checked on an Agilent 2100 Bioanalyzer.

The paper as a whole reports these results and caveats: Most expanded thyroid clonotypes with a frequency above 0.001 also appeared in blood, which suggests that blood repertoires may reflect the immune response in the thyroid. No statistical method was used to predetermine the sample size, and group allocation was not hidden from the investigators. Ophthalmopathy was separated from stable hyperthyroidism by the 13-signature model with about 89% sensitivity and 81% to 84% specificity in cross-validation and with 80%/75% in the test set. In validation, the model predicted ophthalmopathy progression with about 71% sensitivity and 72.22% specificity; fewer than 15 predicted patients were CT-confirmed with GO in a median of about 7.1 months.

For repertoire sequencing, the TCR beta CDR3 regions were amplified from RNA transcripts. A first-round RT-PCR used HTBI primers with the Qiagen OneStep RT-PCR kit, followed by a second-round multiplex PCR, size selection and purification. Libraries were sequenced on an Illumina HiSeq2000 using paired-end 100 bp reads. Regarding the original processing steps: SOAPnuke was used for read processing, and reads with adapters, uncalled bases, a mean Phred below 15, or no exact constant-primer or identifier match were discarded. COPE v1.2.5 was used to merge high-quality paired reads. Each unique nucleotide sequence was treated as a clonotype, and MiTCR v1.1 was used to align the clonotypes to the IMGT TRB V, D and J references. Analysis was restricted to V-J combinations with a frequency above 0.0001, which covered roughly 99% of repertoires. For each V-J combination, a TCR clonal expansion and chaos score was defined as F50 clonal expansion divided by the chaos observed in the TCRdist matrix. Features were reduced by Welch's t-statistics and random forest to about a dozen V-J combinations, which fed a naive Bayes classifier. The similarity between thyroid and blood repertoires was quantified using the Morisita-Horn index. The public reads were quality trimmed at Q25 with fastp and then assembled into clones with MiXCR by TCRdb, keeping productive beta chains. Rows merge per CDR3 protein into single entries with the most common DNA and genes. The V and J calls follow TCRdb's processing rather than the paper's. The table for this sample lists 400,000 to 500,000 distinct CDR3 sequences; roughly 20% of them were counted only once. Jointly, the top ten make up approximately 3.2% of the sample.

This receptor chain uses TRBV6-1 and TRBJ1-1; no D segment can be confidently identified. The TCR comes from a woman between 18 and 30 years old with stable Graves' hyperthyroidism. Donor details come from another sample of the same person, matched by shared clones. The sample was peripheral blood. The CDR3 reads as follows: CASSERGTEAFF. The DNA sequence is as follows: TGTGCCAGCAGTGAAAGAGGTACTGAAGCTTTCTTT.